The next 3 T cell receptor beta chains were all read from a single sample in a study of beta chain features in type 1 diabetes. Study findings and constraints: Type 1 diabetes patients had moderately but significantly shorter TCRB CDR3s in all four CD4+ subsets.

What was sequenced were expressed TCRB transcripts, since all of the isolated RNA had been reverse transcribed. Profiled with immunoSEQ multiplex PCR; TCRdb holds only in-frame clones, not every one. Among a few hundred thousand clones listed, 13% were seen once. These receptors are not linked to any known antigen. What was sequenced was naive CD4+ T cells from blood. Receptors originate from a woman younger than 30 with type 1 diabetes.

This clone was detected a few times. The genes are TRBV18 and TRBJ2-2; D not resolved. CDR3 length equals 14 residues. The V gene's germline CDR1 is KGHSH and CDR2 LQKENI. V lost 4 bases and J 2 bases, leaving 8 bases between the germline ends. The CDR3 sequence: CASSRQDNTGELFF. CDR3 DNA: TGTGCCAGCTCACGCCAGGATAACACCGGGGAGCTGTTTTTT.

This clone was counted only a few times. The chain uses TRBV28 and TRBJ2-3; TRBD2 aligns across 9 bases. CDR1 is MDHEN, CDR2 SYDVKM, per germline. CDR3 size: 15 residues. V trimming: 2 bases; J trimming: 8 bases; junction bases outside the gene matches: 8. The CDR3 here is CASSLGREGHLTQYF. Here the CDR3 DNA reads TGTGCCAGCAGTTTAGGGCGGGAGGGCCATCTTACGCAGTATTTT.

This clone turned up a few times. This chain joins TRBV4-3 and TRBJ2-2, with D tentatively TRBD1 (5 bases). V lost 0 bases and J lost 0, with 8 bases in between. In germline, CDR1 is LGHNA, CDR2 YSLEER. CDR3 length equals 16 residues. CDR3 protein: CASSQDREPNTGELFF. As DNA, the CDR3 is TGCGCCAGCAGCCAAGACAGGGAACCGAACACCGGGGAGCTGTTTTTT.